Following are 23 T cell receptor beta chains from one sample sequenced in a study of cytomegalovirus exposure and HLA in healthy donors. The study ran its PCR with 60 Vbeta and 13 Jbeta primers. Using immunoSEQ multiplex PCR, the repertoire was profiled, and TCRdb retains in-frame clones only, with some absent. The table records 150,000 to 200,000 clones, 79% of them present only once. The sample comprised PBMCs. The receptors were gathered from a woman between 45 and 60 years old in good health and CMV-seronegative.

The genes are TRBV19 and TRBJ1-4; a possible D gene is TRBD1 (6 bases). Per germline, CDR1 LNHDA and CDR2 SQIVND (reference sequence). This CDR3 is built from 14 residues. V lost 6 bases to trimming and J lost 5 bases, with 13 bases between them. CDR3 in amino acids: CASSPGQLNEKLFF. The CDR3 region has the DNA TGTGCCAGTAGCCCTGGACAGCTAAATGAAAAACTGTTTTTT.

This sequence joins TRBV7-2 and TRBJ1-4; 7 bases align to TRBD1. The CDR3 has 17 amino acids. The germline CDR1 and CDR2 sequences are SGHTA and FQGNSA. The trim removed 5 bases at V and 0 bases at J, leaving 9 bases unmatched. CDR3 nucleotides: TGTGCCAGCAGCCAGCTGGGACAGCCGTCAACTAATGAAAAACTGTTTTTT. Its translation is CASSQLGQPSTNEKLFF.

There are a few counts of this clone. The chain links TRBV7-9 to TRBJ2-2, with 10 bases identical to TRBD2. V gave up 4 bases and J gave up 2 bases; unmatched junction bases: 4. CDR3 length equals 16 residues. The germline V gene has CDR1 SEHNR and CDR2 FQNEAQ (reference sequence). CDR3 loop: CASSSPSGGNTGELFF. The CDR3 DNA follows: TGTGCCAGCAGCTCCCCTAGCGGGGGTAACACCGGGGAGCTGTTTTTT.

V gene TRBV5-1 combines with J gene TRBJ2-6; tentatively, D is TRBD1 (5 bases). V was pared by 6 bases and J by 0 bases, with 16 bases between. The germline V gene has CDR1 SGHRS and CDR2 YFSETQ. This CDR3 spans 17 amino acids. CDR3 bases: TGCGCCAGCACCCTAACAGGACAACGCTCTGGGGCCAACGTCCTGACTTTC. Encoded protein: CASTLTGQRSGANVLTF.

The V gene is TRBV28, the J gene TRBJ2-1; 8 nucleotides agree with TRBD2. The V gene's germline CDR1 is MDHEN and CDR2 SYDVKM. The CDR3 is 14 amino acids. The junction had 5 bases not matched to a gene; V was cut back by 3 bases and J by 7 bases. The CDR3: CASSFSGILNEQFF. The DNA for the CDR3 is TGTGCCAGCAGTTTTAGCGGGATTTTAAATGAGCAGTTCTTC.

The V gene is TRBV27, the J gene TRBJ2-5, with 11 bases identical to TRBD2. The germline V gene has CDR1 MNHEY and CDR2 SMNVEV (reference sequence). The V gene end was trimmed by 5 bases and the J gene end by 5 bases; junction bases not matched to a gene: 10. The CDR3 covers 16 residues. The DNA of the CDR3 is TGTGCCAGCAGTCTCGATAGCGGGAGGGCCGGGGAGACCCAGTACTTC. Translating gives CASSLDSGRAGETQYF.

The CDR3 DNA reads TGTGCCAGTAGACGGACTAGCGGAGGAGCCTACGAGCAGTACTTC. Its protein product is CASRRTSGGAYEQYF. The chain is built from TRBV19 and TRBJ2-5; TRBD2 aligns across 10 bases. The end of the DNA aligns better with TRBJ2-7, so the J call may be wrong. The germline V gene encodes CDR1 LNHDA and CDR2 SQIVND (reference sequence). The CDR3 runs to 15 residues.

The chain combines TRBV2 with TRBJ1-5; D might be TRBD1 (6 bases). Germline V lookup: CDR1 SNHLY, CDR2 FYNNEI. V lost 7 bases to trimming and J lost 9 bases, with 13 bases between them. The CDR3 sequence is 12 residues long. The DNA of the CDR3 is TGTGCCAGCAAGCTGATAGGGGGGCCCCAGCATTTT. Encoded protein: CASKLIGGPQHF.

The sample holds a few counts of this clone. The V call is TRBV28, the J call TRBJ2-1; 8 positions match TRBD1. Germline assignment: CDR1 MDHEN and CDR2 SYDVKM. The CDR3 totals 17 residues. V shed 2 bases and J 2 bases; nucleotides not matched to a gene: 8. The CDR3 loop reads CASSLGQGTNPYNEQFF. CDR3 DNA: TGTGCCAGCAGTTTAGGACAGGGAACTAATCCCTACAATGAGCAGTTCTTC.

This chain uses TRBV5-1 with TRBJ1-3; the match to TRBD1 covers 8 bases. This CDR3 region has 16 residues. Trimming removed 0 bases from V and 6 bases from J; junction bases left unmatched: 8. Germline V lookup: CDR1 SGHRS, CDR2 YFSETQ. CDR3 sequence reads: CASSLAPQGAENTIYF. For the CDR3, the DNA is TGCGCCAGCAGCTTGGCCCCGCAGGGGGCGGAAAACACCATATATTTT. The variable domain in full, completed from reference TRBV5-1 and TRBJ1-3, reads KAGVTQTPRYLIKTRGQQVTLSCSPISGHRSVSWYQQTPGQGLQFLFEYFSETQRNKGNFPGRFSGRQFSNSRSEMNVSTLELGDSALYLCASSLAPQGAENTIYFGEGSWLTVV.

This clone showed up just a few times. The chain uses TRBV7-9 and TRBJ1-3; TRBD1 agrees at 8 bases. The CDR3 totals 15 residues. V lost 5 bases and J lost 2; bases outside the gene matches: 5. Germline V gene sequence: CDR1 SEHNR, CDR2 FQNEAQ (reference sequence). CDR3 sequence reads: CASSPATGAGNTIYF. Written as DNA, the CDR3 is TGTGCCAGCAGCCCAGCGACAGGGGCTGGAAACACCATATATTTT. Full variable domain (missing parts from reference TRBV7-9 and TRBJ1-3): DTGVSQNPRHKITKRGQNVTFRCDPISEHNRLYWYRQTLGQGPEFLTYFQNEAQLEKSRLLSDRFSAERPKGSFSTLEIQRTEQGDSAMYLCASSPATGAGNTIYFGEGSWLTVV.

The chain uses TRBV9 and TRBJ1-6, with 7 bases matching TRBD1. Germline lookup yields CDR1 SGDLS and CDR2 YYNGEE. The CDR3 totals 15 residues. V gave up 4 bases and J gave up 8 bases; unmatched junction bases: 9. In DNA, the CDR3 is TGTGCCAGCAGCTCAAGGGGGACAGCGGATTCACCCCTCCACTTT. Its translation is CASSSRGTADSPLHF.

This clone was recorded a few times. The V call is TRBV4-3, the J call TRBJ1-4, with a possible D match to TRBD1 (5 bases). Deletions cut 0 bases from V and 4 bases from J, with 9 bases between. CDR1 is LGHNA, CDR2 YSLEER, per germline. The CDR3 has 15 residues. The CDR3: CASSQDSGLNEKLFF. DNA of the CDR3: TGCGCCAGCAGCCAAGATTCAGGGCTTAATGAAAAACTGTTTTTT.

The chain joins TRBV6-5 to TRBJ2-3; 9 bases fit TRBD2. The CDR3 sequence is 16 residues long. The germline V gene has CDR1 MNHEY and CDR2 SVGAGI. The ends lost 2 bases at V and 0 bases at J; junction bases unmatched: 3. The CDR3 nucleotides read TGTGCCAGCAGTTACGGACTAGCGACTAGCACAGATACGCAGTATTTT. Amino acid sequence: CASSYGLATSTDTQYF.

V is TRBV2 and J is TRBJ1-2, with D possibly TRBD1 on 5 matching bases. Trimming shortened V by 0 bases and J by 10 bases, and 18 bases separated the two germline ends. The CDR3 consists of 15 residues. The germline V gene has CDR1 SNHLY and CDR2 FYNNEI. The CDR3 sequence: CASSEAGGSGPNYTF. Written as DNA, the CDR3 is TGTGCCAGCAGTGAAGCGGGGGGGTCGGGACCCAACTACACCTTC. The full variable domain, in which reference TRBV2 and TRBJ1-2 provide the parts outside the CDR3, is EPEVTQTPSHQVTQMGQEVILRCVPISNHLYFYWYRQILGQKVEFLVSFYNNEISEKSEIFDDQFSVERPDGSNFTLKIRSTKLEDSAMYFCASSEAGGSGPNYTFGSGTRLTVV.

V gene TRBV6-5 combines with J gene TRBJ1-2; D is perhaps TRBD1 (5 bases). Trimming removed 0 bases at V and 8 bases at J, with 13 bases between. The CDR3 sequence is 14 residues long. CDR1 and CDR2 (germline): MNHEY, SVGAGI. The CDR3 nucleotides are TGTGCCAGCAGTTACTCGCAATCAGGGCAAGGCTACACCTTC. Protein: CASSYSQSGQGYTF.

For the CDR3, the DNA is TGTGCCAGCAGTGCACAGCTGAACACTGAAGCTTTCTTT. Amino acid sequence: CASSAQLNTEAFF. V is TRBV2 and J is TRBJ1-1; D is unclear. Trimming removed 4 bases at V and 0 bases at J, with 6 bases between. CDR1 is SNHLY and CDR2 is FYNNEI in the germline V gene. CDR3 length equals 13 residues.

This clone was counted a few times. V is TRBV30 and J is TRBJ1-1; 11 nucleotides align to TRBD1. This CDR3 comprises 16 residues. Germline lookup yields CDR1 GTSNPN and CDR2 SVGIG (reference sequence). J gave up 5 bases and V 1 base, and 9 bases lay outside the gene matches. The CDR3 here is CAWSAGTGGRWTEAFF. DNA of the CDR3: TGTGCCTGGAGTGCCGGGACAGGGGGTCGGTGGACTGAAGCTTTCTTT.

The J gene is TRBJ2-7, the V gene TRBV30; a possible D gene is TRBD2 (5 bases). The V end lost 4 bases, the J end lost 1 base, and 17 bases lay between the germline ends. This CDR3 is built from 15 residues. Germline values: CDR1 GTSNPN, CDR2 SVGIG (reference sequence). CDR3 bases: TGTGCCTGGAACTGGGGTCGGGGAAATTCCTACGAGCAGTACTTC. This translates into CAWNWGRGNSYEQYF.

The CDR3 sequence is CASSSGQGSNQPQHF. CDR3 in DNA: TGTGCCAGTAGTTCCGGACAGGGGAGCAATCAGCCCCAGCATTTT. The chain has TRBV19 and TRBJ1-5; 9 bases fit TRBD1. Trimming removed 5 bases from V and 1 base from J; junction bases left unmatched: 3. This CDR3 region has 15 residues. From germline, CDR1 is LNHDA and CDR2 SQIVND (reference sequence).

The J gene is TRBJ2-2, the V gene TRBV4-1, with 8 bases matching TRBD1. Trimming at V came to 4 bases and at J to 7 bases, leaving 14 bases not matched to a gene. Looked up from germline, CDR1 is MGHRA and CDR2 is YSYEKL. The CDR3 contains 17 residues. CDR3 protein: CASSPRGLPAGGGELFF. The CDR3 bases are TGCGCCAGCAGCCCCAGGGGGCTACCCGCCGGGGGCGGGGAGCTGTTTTTT.

V and J are TRBV14 and TRBJ1-3; D not certain. CDR3 length: 18 residues. Germline loops: CDR1 SGHDN, CDR2 FVKESK. The ends were cut back, 2 bases at V and 0 bases at J, with 17 bases in the middle. CDR3 DNA sequence: TGTGCCAGCAGCCAATGGCCGGGGAGGGCCCACTCTGGAAACACCATATATTTT. Residues: CASSQWPGRAHSGNTIYF. Complete variable domain (other parts from reference TRBV14 and TRBJ1-3): EAGVTQFPSHSVIEKGQTVTLRCDPISGHDNLYWYRRVMGKEIKFLLHFVKESKQDESGMPNNRFLAERTGGTYSTLKVQPAELEDSGVYFCASSQWPGRAHSGNTIYFGEGSWLTVV.

V gene TRBV5-6 combines with J gene TRBJ1-5; tentatively, D is TRBD1 (6 bases). V was cut by 4 bases and J by 4 bases, with 15 bases left in between. The V gene's germline CDR1 is SGHDT and CDR2 YYEEEE. This CDR3 spans 15 amino acids. The CDR3 protein is CASSIGTLKNQPQHF. The CDR3, as DNA: TGTGCCAGCAGCATCGGGACACTGAAAAATCAGCCCCAGCATTTT.